Each of the 11 T cell receptor beta chains below was sequenced from the same sample in a study of neurological immune-mediated disorders. One entry per CDR3 protein, called by TCRdb with MiXCR from the 5' RACE reads. The table records some 47,000 distinct CDR3 sequences, roughly 15% of them present only once. Specimen: PBMCs. Receptor source: a man aged 55 to 69 in good health.

The J gene is TRBJ1-6, the V gene TRBV12-3 or TRBV12-4; 7 bases map to TRBD1. There are 20 residues in the CDR3. V gave up 11 bases and J gave up 0 bases; unmatched junction bases: 22. CDR3 bases: TGTGCCTCCGGATGGGCGGACAGGACGACAGGGAGCTCCTATAATTCACCCCTCCACTTT. Its translation is CASGWADRTTGSSYNSPLHF.

This clonotype was recorded at least ten times. The chain carries TRBV20-1 and TRBJ2-1; tentative D call: TRBD2 (5 bases). The V end lost 2 bases, the J end lost 8 bases, and 16 bases lay between the germline ends. The CDR3 extends over 14 amino acids. The germline CDR1 and CDR2 sequences are DFQATT and SNEGSKA (reference sequence). The CDR3 sequence: CSARFWRKLDEQFF. CDR3 DNA sequence: TGCAGTGCTAGATTCTGGCGGAAACTAGATGAGCAGTTCTTC.

This clonotype came up many times. The rearrangement joins TRBV4-2 to TRBJ2-3, with TRBD2 matching over 12 bases. Looked up from germline, CDR1 is LGHNA and CDR2 is YNFKEQ. The CDR3 covers 20 residues. The J segment lost 2 bases and the V segment lost 3 bases, leaving 15 bases of the junction unmatched. The CDR3 DNA sequence: TGTGCCAGCAGCCACCCCGGGGGGTTACTAGCGGGAGGACTCACAGATACGCAGTATTTT. It encodes CASSHPGGLLAGGLTDTQYF.

This clonotype came up many times. This chain links TRBV29-1 with TRBJ2-7, with TRBD2 matching over 8 bases. CDR1 is SQVTM, CDR2 ANQGSEA, per germline. V shed 4 bases and J 0 bases; nucleotides not matched to a gene: 8. CDR3 size: 15 residues. CDR3 in DNA: TGCAGCGTTGTTCCTAGCGGGCATCCCTCCTACGAGCAGTACTTC. Protein sequence: CSVVPSGHPSYEQYF.

This clonotype was detected many times. The chain joins TRBV5-1 to TRBJ1-2, with 10 bases fitting TRBD1. CDR1 SGHRS and CDR2 YFSETQ come from the germline V gene. V gave up 4 bases and J gave up 12 bases; unmatched junction bases: 12. The CDR3 spans 14 residues. The CDR3 spells CASSPPGQGHSNTF. CDR3 sequence (DNA): TGCGCCAGCAGCCCGCCGGGACAGGGGCATAGTAACACCTTC. Filled out from reference TRBV5-1 and TRBJ1-2, the complete variable domain reads KAGVTQTPRYLIKTRGQQVTLSCSPISGHRSVSWYQQTPGQGLQFLFEYFSETQRNKGNFPGRFSGRQFSNSRSEMNVSTLELGDSALYLCASSPPGQGHSNTFGSGTRLTVV.

This clonotype was observed many times. The V call is TRBV21-1, the J call TRBJ2-4; TRBD1 is the table's D call and was not checked against the DNA. TRBV21-1 is a pseudogene segment. The CDR3 extends over 17 amino acids. DNA of the CDR3: TGTGCCAGCAGCAAAGGATGGGACGGGGTAGCCAAAAACATTCAGTACTTC. Its translation is CASSKGWDGVAKNIQYF.

This clonotype occurred many times. This chain links TRBV5-1 with TRBJ2-5, with D perhaps TRBD2 (5 bases). The CDR3 spans 15 residues. The germline gives CDR1 SGHRS, CDR2 YFSETQ. Deletions cut 4 bases from V and 3 bases from J, with 16 bases between. The DNA for the CDR3 is TGCGCCAGCAGCGCGGATCGGACTTTCAAAGAGACCCAGTACTTC. It translates to CASSADRTFKETQYF. Using reference TRBV5-1 and TRBJ2-5 for the parts outside the CDR3, the full variable domain is KAGVTQTPRYLIKTRGQQVTLSCSPISGHRSVSWYQQTPGQGLQFLFEYFSETQRNKGNFPGRFSGRQFSNSRSEMNVSTLELGDSALYLCASSADRTFKETQYFGPGTRLLVL.

At least ten counts were recorded for this clonotype. The V and J genes are TRBV7-3 and TRBJ2-2; a possible D gene is TRBD2 (6 bases). V lost 3 bases and J 6 bases, leaving 11 bases between the germline ends. Germline values: CDR1 SGHTA, CDR2 FQGTGA. CDR3 length equals 14 residues. The CDR3: CASSFTGGAGELFF. The CDR3, as DNA: TGTGCCAGCAGCTTTACCGGCGGGGCCGGGGAGCTGTTTTTT. The variable domain in full, completed from reference TRBV7-3 and TRBJ2-2, reads GAGVSQTPSNKVTEKGKYVELRCDPISGHTALYWYRQSLGQGPEFLIYFQGTGAADDSGLPNDRFFAVRPEGSVSTLKIQRTERGDSAVYLCASSFTGGAGELFFGEGSRLTVL.

This clonotype was seen many times. The CDR3 protein is CASSPQVGSLETQYF. CDR3 DNA: TGTGCCAGCAGCCCCCAGGTCGGGAGCCTAGAGACCCAGTACTTC. The chain recombines TRBV7-2 with TRBJ2-5; the D gene is possibly TRBD2 (6 bases). V gave up 5 bases and J gave up 4 bases, with 17 bases separating them. Germline V gene lookup returns CDR1 SGHTA and CDR2 FQGNSA. CDR3 length equals 15 residues.

This clonotype was seen many times. The chain combines TRBV5-1 with TRBJ2-2, with 10 bases lining up with TRBD1. The germline CDR1 and CDR2 sequences are SGHRS and YFSETQ. J gave up 6 bases and V 3 bases, and 14 bases lay outside the gene matches. The CDR3 loop spans 18 amino acids. The CDR3 DNA follows: TGCGCCAGCAGCTACCAACCTGGGACAGGGGCCAGCGCCGGGGAGCTGTTTTTT. As protein: CASSYQPGTGASAGELFF.

At least ten counts were recorded for this clonotype. This rearrangement joins TRBV12-3 or TRBV12-4 to TRBJ2-1; TRBD2 might be the D (6 bases). This CDR3 region has 15 residues. Trimming pared 5 bases from V and 5 bases from J, leaving 16 bases between. The CDR3 DNA reads as TGTGCCAGCAGTCGACAAGGGAGGACGAACAATGAGCAGTTCTTC. It translates to CASSRQGRTNNEQFF.